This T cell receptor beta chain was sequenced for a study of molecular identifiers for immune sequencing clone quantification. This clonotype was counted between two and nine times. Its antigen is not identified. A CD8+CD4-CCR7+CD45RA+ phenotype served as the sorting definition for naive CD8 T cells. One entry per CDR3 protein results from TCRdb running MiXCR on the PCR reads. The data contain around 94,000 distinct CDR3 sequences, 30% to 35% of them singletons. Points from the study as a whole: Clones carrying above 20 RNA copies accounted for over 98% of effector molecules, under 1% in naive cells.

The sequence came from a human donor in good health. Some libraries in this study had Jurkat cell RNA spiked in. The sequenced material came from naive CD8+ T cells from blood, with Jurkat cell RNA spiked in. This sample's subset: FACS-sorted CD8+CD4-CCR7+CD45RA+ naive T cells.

The DNA for the CDR3 is TGTGCCAGCAGCTTAGAGAAGACCCAGTACTTC. This encodes CASSLEKTQYF. This chain links TRBV7-8 with TRBJ2-5; no definite D call. Trimming left V 1 base short and J 6 bases short, with 3 bases between. CDR1 and CDR2 from the germline V gene are SGHVS and FQNEAQ. This CDR3 comprises 11 residues.